The 29 T cell receptor beta chains listed next were all sequenced from one sample in a study of blood T cell repertoires in COVID-19. Libraries were prepared by immunoSEQ multiplex PCR; TCRdb keeps only in-frame clonotypes and omits some of them. Of roughly 230,000 clones listed, about 80% are singletons. Sequencing used peripheral blood. The receptors were sampled from a middle-aged man with active or convalescent COVID-19.

Only a few counts were recorded for this clone. V is TRBV19 and J is TRBJ1-2; D is ambiguous. This CDR3 is 15 amino acids long. The germline V gene encodes CDR1 LNHDA and CDR2 SQIVND (reference sequence). The V gene lost 7 bases and the J gene lost 4 bases, with 19 bases spanning the gap. CDR3 nucleotides: TGTGCCAGTACCTCTATTGGGCAGTCCCCCTATGGCTACACCTTC. Translating gives CASTSIGQSPYGYTF. The whole variable domain, filled in from reference TRBV19 and TRBJ1-2, reads DGGITQSPKYLFRKEGQNVTLSCEQNLNHDAMYWYRQDPGQGLRLIYYSQIVNDFQKGDIAEGYSVSREKKESFPLTVTSAQKNPTAFYLCASTSIGQSPYGYTFGSGTRLTVV.

This clone appeared a few times. The chain links TRBV28 to TRBJ1-1, with 10 bases aligning to TRBD1. The CDR3 has 17 amino acids. V lost 4 bases and J lost 1; bases outside the gene matches: 9. Germline V lookup: CDR1 MDHEN, CDR2 SYDVKM. The CDR3 is CASSSFRDRGANTEAFF. Here the CDR3 DNA reads TGTGCCAGCAGTTCCTTCCGGGACAGGGGAGCGAACACTGAAGCTTTCTTT.

This clone was seen a few times. The chain joins TRBV19 to TRBJ1-5, with TRBD1 matching 8 bases. The germline CDR1 and CDR2 sequences are LNHDA and SQIVND (reference sequence). This CDR3 has 16 amino acids. V lost 3 bases and J lost 5; bases outside the gene matches: 9. CDR3 sequence reads: CASSMGTGYPHQPQHF. In DNA form, the CDR3 reads TGTGCCAGTAGTATGGGGACAGGCTATCCCCATCAGCCCCAGCATTTT.

This clone came up a few times. This sample also contains other DNA sequences that code for the same CDR3. The chain uses TRBV7-2 and TRBJ2-4; D call uncertain. The CDR3 has 16 residues. V was pared by 1 base and J by 0 bases, with 10 bases between. CDR1 and CDR2 from the germline V gene are SGHTA and FQGNSA. The CDR3 loop is CASSLDTRLAKNIQYF. CDR3 in DNA: TGTGCCAGCAGCTTAGATACACGACTAGCCAAAAACATTCAGTACTTC.

In its sample, this clone was seen once. V and J are TRBV9 and TRBJ2-2, with unresolved D. The CDR3 is made up of 16 amino acids. The germline V gene has CDR1 SGDLS and CDR2 YYNGEE. The V gene lost 4 bases and the J gene lost 2 bases, with 15 bases spanning the gap. CDR3 residues: CASSPRRTLNTGELFF. Written as DNA, the CDR3 is TGTGCCAGCAGCCCTCGAAGAACCCTAAACACCGGGGAGCTGTTTTTT.

This chain links TRBV23-1 with TRBJ2-2, with D perhaps TRBD1 (5 bases). TRBV23-1 is sorted into the ORF group, with uncertain function. The germline V and J ends were trimmed by 2 bases and 0 bases, with 13 bases remaining between them. CDR3 size: 17 residues. Written as DNA, the CDR3 is TGCGCCAGCAGTCAAGGGAATAGACAGTCGAACACCGGGGAGCTGTTTTTT. Translation: CASSQGNRQSNTGELFF.

J is TRBJ2-1 and V is TRBV5-5, with TRBD1 as a possible D gene (5 bases). The V end was cut by 0 bases, the J end by 8 bases, with 21 bases between. The CDR3 covers 17 residues. Germline V gives CDR1 SGHKS, CDR2 YYEKEE (reference sequence). CDR3: CASSLVARVGLLDEQFF. The DNA for the CDR3 is TGTGCCAGCAGCTTGGTCGCCAGGGTGGGGTTGTTGGATGAGCAGTTCTTC.

V gene TRBV6-2 or TRBV6-3 combines with J gene TRBJ1-2; D gene ambiguous. V dropped 5 bases and J dropped 4 bases, with 8 bases sitting between them. Germline V gene lookup returns CDR1 MNHEY and CDR2 SVGEGT. The length of the CDR3 is 12 residues. This CDR3 is CASSTVPYGYTF. The CDR3, as DNA: TGTGCCAGCAGTACAGTACCCTATGGCTACACCTTC.

This chain joins TRBV4-2 and TRBJ2-4; maybe TRBD2 (7 bases). Germline-derived CDR1 and CDR2 are LGHNA and YNFKEQ. The CDR3 runs 17 residues. V was clipped by 1 base and J by 8 bases, with 21 bases between them. The CDR3: CASSQARVGGRSDIQYF. For the CDR3, the DNA is TGTGCCAGCAGCCAAGCAAGGGTCGGGGGGCGGTCGGACATTCAGTACTTC.

The chain couples TRBV29-1 to TRBJ1-4; the D is unclear. CDR3 size: 11 residues. The V gene lost 7 bases and the J gene lost 7 bases, with 10 bases spanning the gap. Germline CDR1 reads SQVTM; CDR2 reads ANQGSEA. Here the CDR3 DNA reads TGCAGCGCCCGGGAAGGTGAAAAACTGTTTTTT. Protein product: CSAREGEKLFF.

V and J are TRBV7-2 and TRBJ2-3, with TRBD2 matching 15 bases. The ends lost 1 base at V and 6 bases at J; junction bases unmatched: 5. CDR1 and CDR2 (germline): SGHTA, FQGNSA. This CDR3 has 17 amino acids. As DNA, the CDR3 is TGTGCCAGCAGCTTAGAGTGGACTAGCGGGGGGGTGGATACGCAGTATTTT. Protein product: CASSLEWTSGGVDTQYF. The complete variable domain, with remaining parts taken from reference TRBV7-2 and TRBJ2-3, reads GAGVSQSPSNKVTEKGKDVELRCDPISGHTALYWYRQSLGQGLEFLIYFQGNSAPDKSGLPSDRFSAERTGGSVSTLTIQRTQQEDSAVYLCASSLEWTSGGVDTQYFGPGTRLTVL.

V gene TRBV6-5 combines with J gene TRBJ1-3, with a possible D match to TRBD1 (6 bases). This CDR3 is built from 13 residues. Germline values: CDR1 MNHEY, CDR2 SVGAGI. The CDR3: CGPVGARGNTIYF. The CDR3, as DNA: TGTGGGCCGGTGGGGGCGCGTGGAAACACCATATATTTT.

The sample holds one count of this clone. The V call is TRBV7-2, the J call TRBJ2-7; D ambiguous. Germline V gene sequence: CDR1 SGHTA, CDR2 FQGNSA. This CDR3 region has 12 residues. Trimming shortened V by 6 bases and J by 0 bases, and 6 bases separated the two germline ends. The CDR3 loop is CASRISSYEQYF. CDR3 in DNA: TGTGCCAGCAGAATCAGCTCCTACGAGCAGTACTTC.

V usage is TRBV14 and J usage is TRBJ1-2; a possible D gene is TRBD1 (6 bases). Germline CDR1 and CDR2: SGHDN and FVKESK. Trimming took 3 bases from V and 2 from J, leaving 10 bases between them. This CDR3 is built from 14 residues. The CDR3 DNA is TGTGCCAGCAGCCAGGGGACATGGAACTATGGCTACACCTTC. Its translation is CASSQGTWNYGYTF. The full variable domain, its missing parts supplied by reference TRBV14 and TRBJ1-2, is EAGVTQFPSHSVIEKGQTVTLRCDPISGHDNLYWYRRVMGKEIKFLLHFVKESKQDESGMPNNRFLAERTGGTYSTLKVQPAELEDSGVYFCASSQGTWNYGYTFGSGTRLTVV.

This clone has a single count. V is TRBV2 and J is TRBJ1-1; D is ambiguous. This CDR3 has 14 residues. Germline CDR1 and CDR2: SNHLY and FYNNEI. V lost 8 bases and J lost 1, with 14 bases in between. The CDR3 DNA reads TGTGCCAGCGCCGCCTTATCAGGGAACACTGAAGCTTTCTTT. Residues: CASAALSGNTEAFF.

V and J are TRBV28 and TRBJ1-1; 10 bases map to TRBD1. The ends lost 5 bases at V and 3 bases at J; junction bases unmatched: 3. This CDR3 comprises 14 residues. The germline V gene encodes CDR1 MDHEN and CDR2 SYDVKM. The CDR3, as DNA: TGTGCCAGCAGTCCAGGACAGGGGGACACTGAAGCTTTCTTT. It encodes CASSPGQGDTEAFF.

This clone was picked up a small number of times. CDR3: CATSRGRTSGGTDTQYF. CDR3 in DNA: TGTGCCACCAGCAGAGGAAGGACTAGCGGGGGCACAGATACGCAGTATTTT. The chain has TRBV15 and TRBJ2-3; 12 positions agree with TRBD2. Trimming took 1 base from V and 1 from J; bases not matched to a gene: 3. The CDR3 is 17 residues long. Germline CDR1 reads LNHNV; CDR2 reads YYDKDF (reference sequence).

The chain recombines TRBV9 with TRBJ2-7; D call uncertain. This CDR3 has 14 residues. V was cut by 0 bases and J by 4 bases, with 11 bases left in between. Germline-derived CDR1 and CDR2 are SGDLS and YYNGEE. The CDR3: CASSVAGVGYEQYF. The CDR3 DNA is TGTGCCAGCAGCGTAGCCGGAGTCGGTTACGAGCAGTACTTC.

In its sample, this clone was seen once. The CDR3 nucleotides are TGTGCCAGCAGTTTCCTCAGCGGATGGCAGTATTTT. It yields the protein CASSFLSGWQYF. The rearrangement joins TRBV27 to TRBJ2-3; D might be TRBD2 (5 bases). Trimming cost V 3 bases and J 11 bases, with 12 bases left between them. The CDR3 extends over 12 amino acids. Germline CDR1 is MNHEY and CDR2 is SMNVEV (reference sequence).

The V gene is TRBV5-5, the J gene TRBJ1-4; the match to TRBD1 covers 10 bases. The CDR3 is 15 amino acids. V trimming: 4 bases; J trimming: 7 bases; junction bases outside the gene matches: 7. The germline V gene has CDR1 SGHKS and CDR2 YYEKEE (reference sequence). CDR3 in DNA: TGTGCCAGCAGCGCCTCCGGGACAGGGGTTGAAAAACTGTTTTTT. Translation gives CASSASGTGVEKLFF.

V usage is TRBV28 and J usage is TRBJ2-5; 10 positions agree with TRBD1. The V and J ends lost 5 bases and 2 bases, in that order; junction bases with no gene match: 11. From germline, CDR1 is MDHEN and CDR2 SYDVKM. This CDR3 region has 17 residues. This CDR3 is CASSLRDRGKPQETQYF. For the CDR3, the DNA is TGTGCCAGCAGTCTAAGGGACAGGGGAAAACCTCAAGAGACCCAGTACTTC.

The rearrangement uses TRBV3-1 (or the pseudogene TRBV3-2) and TRBJ2-7, with 7 bases that match TRBD1. The junction had 3 bases not matched to a gene; V was cut back by 2 bases and J by 2 bases. The CDR3 loop spans 14 amino acids. CDR1 is LGHDT and CDR2 is YNNKEL in the germline V gene (reference sequence). CDR3 residues: CASSQRGQTYEQYF. CDR3 nucleotides: TGTGCCAGCAGCCAAAGGGGGCAAACCTACGAGCAGTACTTC.

The J gene is TRBJ1-2, the V gene TRBV29-1; the D gene is possibly TRBD1 (5 bases). The CDR3 sequence is 12 residues long. The germline V gene encodes CDR1 SQVTM and CDR2 ANQGSEA. Trimming cost V 2 bases and J 7 bases, with 11 bases left between them. For the CDR3, the DNA is TGCAGCGTTGAAAGCGGGGCGGGTGGCTACACCTTC. It yields the protein CSVESGAGGYTF. Complete variable domain (other parts from reference TRBV29-1 and TRBJ1-2): SAVISQKPSRDICQRGTSLTIQCQVDSQVTMMFWYRQQPGQSLTLIATANQGSEATYESGFVIDKFPISRPNLTFSTLTVSNMSPEDSSIYLCSVESGAGGYTFGSGTRLTVV.

The DNA for the CDR3 is TGTGCCAGCAGGGCCCGGGACAGCGGCAATCAGCCCCAGCATTTT. Its protein product is CASRARDSGNQPQHF. The gene calls are TRBV2 and TRBJ1-5, with 7 bases matching TRBD1. This CDR3 has 15 amino acids. V trimming: 6 bases; J trimming: 2 bases; junction bases outside the gene matches: 7. Germline CDR1 SNHLY, CDR2 FYNNEI.

The genes are TRBV21-1 and TRBJ2-1; the table's D call of TRBD2 was not tested on the DNA. TRBV21-1 is deemed a pseudogene. There are 16 residues in the CDR3. The CDR3 here is CASSKGKRGGNDEQFF. CDR3 DNA sequence: TGTGCCAGCAGCAAAGGGAAGCGGGGGGGCAACGATGAGCAGTTCTTC.

The chain recombines TRBV5-1 with TRBJ2-3, with 11 bases lining up with TRBD2. The CDR3 contains 16 residues. The V segment lost 4 bases and the J segment 0 bases; nucleotides outside the gene matches: 4. Looked up from germline, CDR1 is SGHRS and CDR2 is YFSETQ. CDR3 protein: CASSVRTSGSTDTQYF. The DNA of the CDR3 is TGCGCCAGCAGCGTCCGGACTAGCGGGAGCACAGATACGCAGTATTTT.

This clone was recorded once. The V and J genes are TRBV9 and TRBJ2-1; D not resolved. CDR1 is SGDLS and CDR2 is YYNGEE in the germline V gene. The germline V and J ends were trimmed by 0 bases and 14 bases, with 12 bases remaining between them. The CDR3 has 12 amino acids. In DNA form, the CDR3 reads TGTGCCAGCAGCGTAGATTCAGGCCCTGAGTTCTTC. Translated: CASSVDSGPEFF.

This clone appeared once. J is TRBJ1-5 and V is TRBV6-5; D call uncertain. This CDR3 spans 13 amino acids. Per germline, CDR1 MNHEY and CDR2 SVGAGI. The germline V and J ends were trimmed by 4 bases and 3 bases, with 7 bases remaining between them. DNA for the CDR3: TGTGCCAGCAGTTTGGGCTTCAATCAGCCCCAGCATTTT. Translating it yields CASSLGFNQPQHF.

The chain carries TRBV10-3 and TRBJ1-1; tentatively, D is TRBD1 (5 bases). V gave up 0 bases and J gave up 5 bases, with 10 bases separating them. Germline CDR1 reads ENHRY; CDR2 reads SYGVKD. The CDR3 has 14 residues. CDR3: CAISESGARTEAFF. CDR3 DNA: TGTGCCATCAGTGAGTCAGGGGCGCGGACTGAAGCTTTCTTT.